The source of this T cell receptor (beta chain) is a study of identifying expanded T cells in peripheral blood. TCRdb's table, derived via immunoSEQ multiplex PCR, lists solely in-frame clones and lacks some. The sample carries roughly 100,000 clones, roughly 90% recorded once. This clone came up once. Trimming left V 6 bases short and J 1 base short, with 12 bases between. This CDR3 has 14 residues. Per germline, CDR1 MNHEY and CDR2 SMNVEV (reference sequence). Sample: blood. V usage is TRBV27 and J usage is TRBJ1-1; the D gene is possibly TRBD1 (6 bases). This receptor was identified in a person aged 18 to 69 in good health. The CDR3 DNA follows: TGTGCCAGCAGATTACAGGGCGCGAACACTGAAGCTTTCTTT. It specifies CASRLQGANTEAFF.